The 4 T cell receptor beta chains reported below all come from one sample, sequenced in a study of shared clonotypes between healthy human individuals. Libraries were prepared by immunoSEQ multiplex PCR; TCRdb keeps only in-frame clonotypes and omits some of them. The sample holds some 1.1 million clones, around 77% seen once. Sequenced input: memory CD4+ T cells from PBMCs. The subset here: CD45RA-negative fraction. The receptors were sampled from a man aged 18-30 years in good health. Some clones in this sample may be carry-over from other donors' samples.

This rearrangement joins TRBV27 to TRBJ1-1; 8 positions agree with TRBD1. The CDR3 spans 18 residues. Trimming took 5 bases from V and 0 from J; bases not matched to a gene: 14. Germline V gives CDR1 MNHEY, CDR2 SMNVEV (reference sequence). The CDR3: CASSPHLGQGPMNTEAFF. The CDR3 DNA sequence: TGTGCCAGCAGTCCCCACCTTGGACAGGGCCCAATGAACACTGAAGCTTTCTTT.

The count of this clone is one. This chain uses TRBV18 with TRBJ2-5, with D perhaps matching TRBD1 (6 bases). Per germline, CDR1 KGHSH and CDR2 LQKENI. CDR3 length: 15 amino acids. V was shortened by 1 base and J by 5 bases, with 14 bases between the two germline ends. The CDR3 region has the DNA TGTGCCAGCTCACCACAAGTACAGGGTACGGAGACCCAGTACTTC. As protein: CASSPQVQGTETQYF.

CDR3 residues: CASSLVLRQGIVETQYF. For the CDR3, the DNA is TGCGCCAGCAGCTTGGTGTTGAGACAGGGGATCGTCGAGACCCAGTACTTC. The chain employs TRBV5-1 and TRBJ2-5, with 8 positions matching TRBD1. Germline V gene lookup returns CDR1 SGHRS and CDR2 YFSETQ. The CDR3 is 17 residues long. V trimming: 0 bases; J trimming: 5 bases; junction bases outside the gene matches: 12.

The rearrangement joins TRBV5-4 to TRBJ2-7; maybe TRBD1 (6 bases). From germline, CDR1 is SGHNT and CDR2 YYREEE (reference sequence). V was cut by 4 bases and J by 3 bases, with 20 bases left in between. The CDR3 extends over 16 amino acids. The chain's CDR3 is CASSQGHGNGIYEQYF. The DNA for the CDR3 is TGTGCCAGCAGCCAGGGACATGGAAACGGTATCTACGAGCAGTACTTC.